The clone carrying this TCR beta chain was counted a few times. Antigen specificity is unknown. The data were taken from a study of cytomegalovirus exposure and HLA in healthy donors. Both 60 Vbeta primers and 13 Jbeta primers went into the PCR. The repertoire was sequenced with immunoSEQ multiplex PCR; TCRdb's copy has only in-frame clones and lacks some. The repertoire holds some 200,000 clones, with about four fifths as singletons. General study findings and limits: The authors enumerated around 150 TCR beta chains as linked to cytomegalovirus. 16,951 TCR beta sequences were associated with HLA alleles at 0.05 false discovery rate in a later analysis.

Sample: PBMCs. This receptor was obtained from a female donor in good health and CMV-seronegative.

In DNA form, the CDR3 reads TGTGCCTGGAGGGAACCGGGACAGGAAATCGAGCAGTTCTTC. Translating gives CAWREPGQEIEQFF. The chain has TRBV30 and TRBJ2-1; TRBD1 matches 8 bases. Germline lookup yields CDR1 GTSNPN and CDR2 SVGIG (reference sequence). The CDR3 runs to 14 residues. V was pared by 3 bases and J by 10 bases, with 11 bases of the junction left unmatched.